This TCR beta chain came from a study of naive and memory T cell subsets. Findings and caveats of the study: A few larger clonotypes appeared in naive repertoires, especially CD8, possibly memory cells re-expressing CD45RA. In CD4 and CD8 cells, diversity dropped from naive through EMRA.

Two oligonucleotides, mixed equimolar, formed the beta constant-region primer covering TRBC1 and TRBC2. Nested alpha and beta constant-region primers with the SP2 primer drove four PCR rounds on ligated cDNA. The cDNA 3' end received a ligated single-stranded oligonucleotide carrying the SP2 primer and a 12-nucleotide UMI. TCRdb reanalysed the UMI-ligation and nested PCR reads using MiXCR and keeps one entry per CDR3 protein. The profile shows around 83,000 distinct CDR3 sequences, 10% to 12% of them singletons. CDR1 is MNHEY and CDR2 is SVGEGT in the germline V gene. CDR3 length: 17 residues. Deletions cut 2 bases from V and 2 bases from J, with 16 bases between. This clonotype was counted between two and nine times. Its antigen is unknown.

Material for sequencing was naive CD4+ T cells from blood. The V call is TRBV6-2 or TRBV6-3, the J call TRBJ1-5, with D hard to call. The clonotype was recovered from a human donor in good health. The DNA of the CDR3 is TGTGCCAGCAGTTACGGGTTGTTCTTTGGAGGCAATCAGCCCCAGCATTTT. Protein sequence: CASSYGLFFGGNQPQHF.